A single sample is the source of the 3 T cell receptor beta chains below, sequenced in a study of T-cell reconstitution after alpha-beta-depleted transplantation in children. Unique molecular identifiers were used in preparing the TCRbeta library. TCRdb re-called the PCR reads through MiXCR, storing one row per CDR3 protein. The table has 670,000 or so distinct CDR3 sequences, around 14% seen once. Sequencing was performed on PBMCs, taken before TCRalphabeta/CD19-depleted stem cell transplant. All receptors derive from a girl aged 2-10 years with congenital amegakaryocytic thrombocytopenia, due to receive a stem cell transplant.

As concerns this clonotype: A much larger clone differs from this one at a single base, so this may be a read error. This chain joins TRBV28 and TRBJ2-7; no reliable D call. The CDR3 consists of 14 residues. With 6 bases removed from V and 7 bases from J, the gap between germline ends came to 19 bases. Per the germline V gene, CDR1 is MDHEN and CDR2 is SYDVKM. The CDR3 sequence: CASRQTGLRKEQYF. The CDR3 nucleotides are TGTGCCAGCAGACAAACCGGGTTACGTAAGGAGCAGTACTTC.

This clonotype was counted at least ten times. The chain has TRBV20-1 and TRBJ1-4; D gene unclear. Germline CDR1 and CDR2: DFQATT and SNEGSKA (reference sequence). V was cut by 7 bases and J by 3 bases, with 18 bases left in between. The CDR3 sequence is 15 residues long. The CDR3 spells CSVIMDGSANEKLFF. The CDR3 coding sequence is TGCAGTGTCATCATGGACGGGTCGGCTAATGAAAAACTGTTTTTT.

This clonotype was counted many times. The J gene is TRBJ2-2, the V gene TRBV29-1, with D unclear. Germline assignment: CDR1 SQVTM and CDR2 ANQGSEA. The CDR3 is made up of 15 amino acids. Trimming shortened V by 3 bases and J by 7 bases, and 18 bases separated the two germline ends. CDR3 in DNA: TGCAGCGTTGAGGCATCGGCAGCGTGGGACGGGGAGCTGTTTTTT. Translation: CSVEASAAWDGELFF.